These T cell receptor beta chains were read from a single sample in a study of T cells in localized non-small cell lung cancer. Here immunoSEQ multiplex PCR was the method, and the copy in TCRdb shows in-frame clones only, minus some. The repertoire consists of around 64,000 clones, with more than 85% occurring once and the leading ten covering just under 20%. The material sequenced was peripheral blood, taken before any cancer treatment. The receptors were gathered from a man aged 40 to 70 with stage I lung adenocarcinoma. The CDR3 runs from the conserved cysteine through the conserved F or W. Fields, in order: D gene, clone size, V gene, J gene, CDR3 protein, CDR3 DNA. D genes are given only for firm matches. Not every row has a clone size; where given, it reads once, few, many or a size class.

-	-	TRBV5-1	TRBJ1-2	CASSLGTPVGGYTF	TGCGCCAGCAGCTTGGGGACACCGGTGGGTGGCTACACCTTC
-	-	TRBV10-3	TRBJ2-1	CAISDPGSADEQFF	TGTGCCATCAGTGATCCGGGCTCAGCAGATGAGCAGTTCTTC
TRBD1	-	TRBV6-1	TRBJ2-2	CASSLTGVGTGELFF	TGTGCCAGCAGTTTAACAGGGGTGGGAACCGGGGAGCTGTTTTTT
-	-	TRBV29-1	TRBJ2-1	CSGVLAKTRGNEQFF	TGCAGCGGGGTTTTGGCGAAGACCCGAGGGAATGAGCAGTTCTTC
-	-	TRBV15	TRBJ1-1	CATSRAGSGIRSTEAFF	TGTGCCACCAGCAGAGCAGGTTCCGGGATTCGCAGCACTGAAGCTTTCTTT
-	-	TRBV5-5	TRBJ2-2	CASSLSRLITGELFF	TGTGCCAGCAGCTTGTCACGGTTGATCACCGGGGAGCTGTTTTTT
-	-	TRBV7-9	TRBJ2-5	CASSPFKGETQYF	TGTGCCAGCAGCCCGTTTAAAGGGGAGACCCAGTACTTC
-	-	TRBV5-8	TRBJ1-1	CASSKGAVNTEAFF	TGTGCCAGCAGCAAAGGTGCAGTGAACACTGAAGCTTTCTTT
TRBD1	-	TRBV29-1	TRBJ1-1	CSVTGTGGKNTEAFF	TGCAGCGTAACCGGGACAGGGGGAAAGAACACTGAAGCTTTCTTT
-	once	TRBV18	TRBJ1-1	CASSLPGHENTEAFF	TGTGCCAGCTCACTACCGGGACATGAGAACACTGAAGCTTTCTTT
-	-	TRBV27	TRBJ2-2	CASTLVGGSGELFF	TGTGCCAGCACCCTAGTAGGGGGGTCCGGGGAGCTGTTTTTT
-	once	TRBV6-4	TRBJ2-2	CASSEGNTGELFF	TGTGCCAGCAGTGAAGGGAACACCGGGGAGCTGTTTTTT
TRBD1	-	TRBV7-6	TRBJ2-7	CASSQGTGTYEQYF	TGTGCCAGCAGCCAAGGGACAGGGACCTACGAGCAGTACTTC
-	-	TRBV6-6	TRBJ2-2	CASSYSQGNTGELFF	TGTGCCAGCAGTTACTCTCAGGGCAACACCGGGGAGCTGTTTTTT
-	-	TRBV27	TRBJ2-1	CASSLLRDMYNEQFF	TGTGCCAGCAGTTTATTACGGGACATGTACAATGAGCAGTTCTTC
TRBD1	-	TRBV19	TRBJ1-4	CASSIMTGGDEKLFF	TGTGCCAGTAGTATAATGACAGGGGGCGATGAAAAACTGTTTTTT
-	once	TRBV10-3	TRBJ1-2	CAISENRRYGYTF	TGTGCCATCAGTGAGAACAGACGCTATGGCTACACCTTC
TRBD1	-	TRBV7-9	TRBJ2-1	CASSLVGTGEIYNEQFF	TGTGCCAGCAGCTTAGTCGGGACAGGGGAAATTTACAATGAGCAGTTCTTC
-	-	TRBV6-1	TRBJ2-2	CAARGNTGELFF	TGTGCCGCCAGGGGGAACACCGGGGAGCTGTTTTTT
TRBD1	-	TRBV7-9	TRBJ2-7	CASSLRMAPTGGHVYEQYF	TGTGCCAGCAGCTTACGGATGGCCCCAACAGGGGGCCATGTCTACGAGCAGTACTTC
TRBD1	-	TRBV25-1	TRBJ2-4	CASSELGTGADIQYF	TGTGCCAGCAGTGAATTAGGGACAGGGGCGGACATTCAGTACTTC
-	-	TRBV27	TRBJ2-5	CASSLWGSSETQYF	TGTGCCAGCAGTTTGTGGGGGAGCTCAGAGACCCAGTACTTC
-	-	TRBV4-2	TRBJ2-7	CASSQESWDEQYF	TGTGCCAGCAGCCAAGAGAGTTGGGACGAGCAGTACTTC
-	-	TRBV27	TRBJ1-1	CASSLFPDTEAFF	TGTGCCAGCAGTTTATTCCCGGACACTGAAGCTTTCTTT
-	-	TRBV7-2	TRBJ1-1	CASSLILNTEAFF	TGTGCCAGCAGCTTGATTCTAAACACTGAAGCTTTCTTT
-	-	TRBV18	TRBJ2-7	CASSQGPYEQYF	TGTGCCAGCTCACAAGGACCCTACGAGCAGTACTTC
-	once	TRBV19	TRBJ1-2	CASSIRAGNYGYTF	TGTGCCAGTAGTATTAGGGCAGGCAACTATGGCTACACCTTC
-	-	TRBV7-9	TRBJ1-1	CASHGGQGTEAFF	TGTGCCAGCCACGGGGGGCAGGGCACTGAAGCTTTCTTT
-	once	TRBV27	TRBJ2-3	CASSPYRDPTDTQYF	TGTGCCAGCAGTCCATACAGGGATCCCACAGATACGCAGTATTTT
-	-	TRBV2	TRBJ2-7	CASFGVYEQYF	TGTGCCAGCTTCGGGGTTTACGAGCAGTACTTC